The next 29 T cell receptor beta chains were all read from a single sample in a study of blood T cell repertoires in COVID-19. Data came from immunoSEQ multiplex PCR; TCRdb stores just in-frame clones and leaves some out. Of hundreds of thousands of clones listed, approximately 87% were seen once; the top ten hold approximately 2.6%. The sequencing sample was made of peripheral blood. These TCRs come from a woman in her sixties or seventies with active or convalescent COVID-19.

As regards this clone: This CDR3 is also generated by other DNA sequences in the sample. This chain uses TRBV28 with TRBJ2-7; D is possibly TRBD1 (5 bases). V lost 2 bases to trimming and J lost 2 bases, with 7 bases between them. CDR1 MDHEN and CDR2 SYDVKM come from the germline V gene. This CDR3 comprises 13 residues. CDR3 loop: CASSLAGPYEQYF. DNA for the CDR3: TGTGCCAGCAGTTTAGCAGGGCCCTACGAGCAGTACTTC.

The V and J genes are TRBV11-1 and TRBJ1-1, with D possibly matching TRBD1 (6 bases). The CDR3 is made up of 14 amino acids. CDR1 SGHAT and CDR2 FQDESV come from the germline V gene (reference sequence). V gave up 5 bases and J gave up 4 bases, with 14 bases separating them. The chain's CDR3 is CASSSTGRGTEAFF. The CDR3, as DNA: TGTGCCAGCAGCAGTACAGGGAGGGGCACTGAAGCTTTCTTT. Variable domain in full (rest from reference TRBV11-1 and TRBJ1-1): EAEVAQSPRYKITEKSQAVAFWCDPISGHATLYWYRQILGQGPELLVQFQDESVVDDSQLPKDRFSAERLKGVDSTLKIQPAELGDSAMYLCASSSTGRGTEAFFGQGTRLTVV.

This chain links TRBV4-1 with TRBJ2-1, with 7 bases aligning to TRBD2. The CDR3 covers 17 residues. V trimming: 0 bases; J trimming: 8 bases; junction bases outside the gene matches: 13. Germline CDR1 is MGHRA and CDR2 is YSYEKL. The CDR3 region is CASSQEGTGSGTDEQFF. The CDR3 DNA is TGCGCCAGCAGCCAAGAAGGAACCGGGAGCGGGACGGATGAGCAGTTCTTC.

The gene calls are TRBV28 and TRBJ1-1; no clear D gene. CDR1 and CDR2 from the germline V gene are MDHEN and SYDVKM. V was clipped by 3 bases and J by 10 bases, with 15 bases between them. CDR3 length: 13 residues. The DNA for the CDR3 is TGTGCCAGCAGTTTGGGCCTACCGGGGAGAGCTTTCTTT. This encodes CASSLGLPGRAFF.

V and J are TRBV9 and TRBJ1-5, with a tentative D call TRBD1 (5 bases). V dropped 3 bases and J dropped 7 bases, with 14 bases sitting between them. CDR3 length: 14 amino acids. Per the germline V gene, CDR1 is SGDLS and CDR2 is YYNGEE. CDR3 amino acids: CASSAGHPPQPQHF. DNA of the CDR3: TGTGCCAGCAGCGCCGGACATCCCCCACAGCCCCAGCATTTT.

CDR3 in amino acids: CASSLKGTSGGADTQYF. Written as DNA, the CDR3 is TGTGCCAGCAGCTTAAAGGGGACTAGCGGGGGGGCAGATACGCAGTATTTT. The chain employs TRBV13 and TRBJ2-3, with TRBD2 matching 16 bases. Germline V gene lookup returns CDR1 PRHDT and CDR2 FYEKMQ (reference sequence). V shed 2 bases and J 4 bases; nucleotides not matched to a gene: 3. This CDR3 contains 17 residues.

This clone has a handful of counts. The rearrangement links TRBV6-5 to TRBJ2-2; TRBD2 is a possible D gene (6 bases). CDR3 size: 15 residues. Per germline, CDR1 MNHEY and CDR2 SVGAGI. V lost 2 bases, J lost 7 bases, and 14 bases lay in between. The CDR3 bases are TGTGCCAGCAGTTACCGGTCAGGGAGGATCGGGGAGCTGTTTTTT. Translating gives CASSYRSGRIGELFF.

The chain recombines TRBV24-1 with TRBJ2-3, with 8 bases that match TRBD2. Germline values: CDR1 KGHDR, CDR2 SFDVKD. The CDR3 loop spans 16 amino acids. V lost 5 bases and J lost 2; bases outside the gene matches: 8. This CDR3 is CATSVPGLGYTDTQYF. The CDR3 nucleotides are TGTGCCACCAGTGTTCCGGGACTAGGCTACACAGATACGCAGTATTTT.

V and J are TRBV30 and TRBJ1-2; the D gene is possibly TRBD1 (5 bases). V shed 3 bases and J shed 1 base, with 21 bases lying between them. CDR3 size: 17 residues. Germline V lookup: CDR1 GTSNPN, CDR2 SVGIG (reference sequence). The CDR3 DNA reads TGTGCCTGGAGCTCCCCAGGGCTGGATACATTTAACTATGGCTACACCTTC. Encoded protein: CAWSSPGLDTFNYGYTF.

The CDR3 DNA reads as TGCAGCGTTGCCATCGGGTCCTATAACACTGAAGCTTTCTTT. Its translation is CSVAIGSYNTEAFF. The V call is TRBV29-1, the J call TRBJ1-1; the D is unclear. The CDR3 consists of 14 residues. Trimming took 4 bases from V and 2 from J, leaving 14 bases between them. The germline gives CDR1 SQVTM, CDR2 ANQGSEA.

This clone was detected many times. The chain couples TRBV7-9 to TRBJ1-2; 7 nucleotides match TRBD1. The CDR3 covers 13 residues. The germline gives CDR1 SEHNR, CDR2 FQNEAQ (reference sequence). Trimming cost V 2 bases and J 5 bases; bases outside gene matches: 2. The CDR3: CASSLQGVYGYTF. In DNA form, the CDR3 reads TGTGCCAGCAGCTTACAGGGGGTTTATGGCTACACCTTC.

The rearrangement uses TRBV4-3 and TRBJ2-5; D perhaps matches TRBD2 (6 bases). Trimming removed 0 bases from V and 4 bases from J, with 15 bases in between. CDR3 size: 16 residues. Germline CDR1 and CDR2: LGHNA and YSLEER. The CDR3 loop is CASSQDFGDFGETQYF. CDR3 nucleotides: TGCGCCAGCAGCCAAGATTTTGGGGACTTTGGAGAGACCCAGTACTTC.

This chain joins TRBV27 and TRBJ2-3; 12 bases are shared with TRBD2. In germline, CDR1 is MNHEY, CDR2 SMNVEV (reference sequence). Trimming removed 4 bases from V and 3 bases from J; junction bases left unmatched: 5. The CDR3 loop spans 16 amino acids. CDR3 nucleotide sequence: TGTGCCAGCAGTTCCCTAGCGGGGGGGCGAACAGATACGCAGTATTTT. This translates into CASSSLAGGRTDTQYF.

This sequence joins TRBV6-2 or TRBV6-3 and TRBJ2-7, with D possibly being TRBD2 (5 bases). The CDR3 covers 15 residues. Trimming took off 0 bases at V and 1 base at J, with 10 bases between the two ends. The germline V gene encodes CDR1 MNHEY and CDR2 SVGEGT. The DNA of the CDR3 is TGTGCCAGCAGTTACTCGACGGGGATGTCCTACGAGCAGTACTTC. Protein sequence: CASSYSTGMSYEQYF.

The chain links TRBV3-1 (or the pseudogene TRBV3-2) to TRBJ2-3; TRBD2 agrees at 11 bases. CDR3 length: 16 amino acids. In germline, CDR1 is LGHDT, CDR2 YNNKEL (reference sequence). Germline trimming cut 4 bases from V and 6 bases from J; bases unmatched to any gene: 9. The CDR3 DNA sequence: TGTGCCAGCAGCCGACCACTAGCGGGGGTGGAGGATACGCAGTATTTT. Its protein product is CASSRPLAGVEDTQYF.

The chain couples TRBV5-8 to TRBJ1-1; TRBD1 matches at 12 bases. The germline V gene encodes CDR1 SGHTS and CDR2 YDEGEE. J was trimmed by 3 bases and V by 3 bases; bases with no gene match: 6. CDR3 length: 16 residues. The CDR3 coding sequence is TGTGCCAGCAGCTACCGGGACAGGGGGCGCGACACTGAAGCTTTCTTT. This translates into CASSYRDRGRDTEAFF. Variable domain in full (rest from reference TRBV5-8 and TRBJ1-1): EAGVTQSPTHLIKTRGQQATLRCSPISGHTSVYWYQQALGLGLQFLLWYDEGEERNRGNFPPRFSGRQFPNYSSELNVNALELEDSALYLCASSYRDRGRDTEAFFGQGTRLTVV.

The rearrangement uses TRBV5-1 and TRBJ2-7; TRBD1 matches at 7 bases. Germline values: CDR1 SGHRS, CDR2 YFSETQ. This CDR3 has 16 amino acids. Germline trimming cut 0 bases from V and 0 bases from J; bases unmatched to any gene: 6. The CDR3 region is CASSLARGQTSYEQYF. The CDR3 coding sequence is TGCGCCAGCAGCTTGGCCCGGGGACAGACCTCCTACGAGCAGTACTTC. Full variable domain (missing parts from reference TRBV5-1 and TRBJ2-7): KAGVTQTPRYLIKTRGQQVTLSCSPISGHRSVSWYQQTPGQGLQFLFEYFSETQRNKGNFPGRFSGRQFSNSRSEMNVSTLELGDSALYLCASSLARGQTSYEQYFGPGTRLTVT.

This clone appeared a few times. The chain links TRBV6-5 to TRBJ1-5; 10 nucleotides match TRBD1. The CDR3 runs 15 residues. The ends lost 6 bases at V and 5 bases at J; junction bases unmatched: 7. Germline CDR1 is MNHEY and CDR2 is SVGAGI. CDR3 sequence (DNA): TGTGCCAGCAGCGATGACAGGGGGCTAGATCAGCCCCAGCATTTT. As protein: CASSDDRGLDQPQHF.

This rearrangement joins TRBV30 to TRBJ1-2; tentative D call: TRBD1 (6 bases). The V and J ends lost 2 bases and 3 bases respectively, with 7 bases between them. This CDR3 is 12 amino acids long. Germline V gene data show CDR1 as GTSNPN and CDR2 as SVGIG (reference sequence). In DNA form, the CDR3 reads TGTGCCTGGAGTCAGGGGTACTATGGCTACACCTTC. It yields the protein CAWSQGYYGYTF.

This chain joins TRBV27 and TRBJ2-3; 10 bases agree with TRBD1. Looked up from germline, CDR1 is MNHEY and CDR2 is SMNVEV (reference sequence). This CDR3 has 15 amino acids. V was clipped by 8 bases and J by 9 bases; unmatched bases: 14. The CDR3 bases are TGTGCCAGCGGCCGGGCGACAGGGGGCGATGTGACGCAGTATTTT. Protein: CASGRATGGDVTQYF.

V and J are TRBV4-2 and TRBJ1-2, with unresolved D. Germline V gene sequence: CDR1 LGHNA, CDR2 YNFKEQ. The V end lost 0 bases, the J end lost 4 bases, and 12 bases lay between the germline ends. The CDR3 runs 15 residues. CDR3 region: CASSQDWNSLYGYTF. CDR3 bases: TGTGCCAGCAGCCAAGATTGGAACAGCCTCTATGGCTACACCTTC.

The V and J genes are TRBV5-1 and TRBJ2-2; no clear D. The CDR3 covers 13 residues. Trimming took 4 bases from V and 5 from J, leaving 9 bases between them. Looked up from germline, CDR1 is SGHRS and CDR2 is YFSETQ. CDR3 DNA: TGCGCCAGCAGCGTCGGTTGGACCGGGGAGCTGTTTTTT. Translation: CASSVGWTGELFF.

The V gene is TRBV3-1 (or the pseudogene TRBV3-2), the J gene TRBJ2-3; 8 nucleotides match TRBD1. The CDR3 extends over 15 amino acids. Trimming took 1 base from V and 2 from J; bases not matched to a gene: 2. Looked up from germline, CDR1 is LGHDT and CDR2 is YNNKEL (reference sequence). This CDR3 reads CASSQGQGITDTQYF. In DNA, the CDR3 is TGTGCCAGCAGCCAAGGACAGGGGATCACAGATACGCAGTATTTT.

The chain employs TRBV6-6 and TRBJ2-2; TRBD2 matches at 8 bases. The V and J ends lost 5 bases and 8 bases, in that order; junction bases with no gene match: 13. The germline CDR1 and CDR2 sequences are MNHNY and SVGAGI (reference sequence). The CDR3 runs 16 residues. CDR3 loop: CASSQRTSRDGGELFF. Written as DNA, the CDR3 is TGTGCCAGCAGTCAAAGGACTAGCAGGGATGGGGGGGAGCTGTTTTTT.

CDR3: CASSVDGGAYGYTF. DNA of the CDR3: TGTGCCAGCAGCGTAGACGGAGGGGCCTATGGCTACACCTTC. V usage is TRBV9 and J usage is TRBJ1-2; tentative D call: TRBD1 (5 bases). The V gene lost 0 bases and the J gene lost 4 bases, with 10 bases spanning the gap. The CDR3 runs 14 residues. CDR1 and CDR2 (germline): SGDLS, YYNGEE. The full variable domain, completed using reference TRBV9 and TRBJ1-2, is DSGVTQTPKHLITATGQRVTLRCSPRSGDLSVYWYQQSLDQGLQFLIQYYNGEERAKGNILERFSAQQFPDLHSELNLSSLELGDSALYFCASSVDGGAYGYTFGSGTRLTVV.

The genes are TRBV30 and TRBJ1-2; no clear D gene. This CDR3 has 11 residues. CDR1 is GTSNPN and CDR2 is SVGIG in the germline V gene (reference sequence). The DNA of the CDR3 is TGTGCTAAGAAGGGAGGCTATGGCTACACCTTC. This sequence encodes CAKKGGYGYTF.

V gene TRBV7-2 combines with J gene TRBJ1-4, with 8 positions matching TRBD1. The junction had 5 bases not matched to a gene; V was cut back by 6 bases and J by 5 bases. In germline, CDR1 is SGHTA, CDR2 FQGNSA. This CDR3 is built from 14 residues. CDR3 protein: CASRSGTGNEKLFF. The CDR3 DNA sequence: TGTGCCAGCAGGTCCGGGACAGGCAATGAAAAACTGTTTTTT.

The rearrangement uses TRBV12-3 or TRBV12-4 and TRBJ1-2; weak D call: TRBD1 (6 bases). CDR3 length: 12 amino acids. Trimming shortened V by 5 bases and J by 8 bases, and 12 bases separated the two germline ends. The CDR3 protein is CASSPRDTGYTF. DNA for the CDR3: TGTGCCAGCAGTCCCAGGGACACGGGCTACACCTTC.

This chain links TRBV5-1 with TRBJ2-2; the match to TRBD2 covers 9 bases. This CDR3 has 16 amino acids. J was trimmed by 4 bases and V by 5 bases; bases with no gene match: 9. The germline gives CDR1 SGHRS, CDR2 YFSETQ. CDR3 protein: CASSILTSGSTGELFF. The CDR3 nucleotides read TGCGCCAGCAGTATCCTGACTAGCGGTTCCACCGGGGAGCTGTTTTTT.